This record covers a single T cell receptor beta chain. Per the authors' pipeline: Amplification of reference gene primers was used by the study to estimate nucleated cell counts. Assay: immunoSEQ multiplex PCR; the TCRdb copy retains only in-frame clones and omits some. V and J calls and clone size are as listed in that table; D and trimming were resolved from the DNA. This table has over 200,000 clones, 70% to 90% appearing once. The data originate from a study of blood T cell repertoires in COVID-19. On the study more broadly: Sites across the United States, Italy and Spain contributed samples from acute and convalescent COVID-19. PBMCs, B-cell-depleted T cells, or T cells provided the cDNA or gDNA that made up the material.

CDR3 size: 21 residues. V lost 0 bases and J lost 3; bases outside the gene matches: 12. Germline V gene data show CDR1 as LNHNV and CDR2 as YYDKDF (reference sequence). The TCR originated in a young woman who had recovered from COVID-19. Sequencing was performed on peripheral blood. The rearrangement joins TRBV15 to TRBJ2-2, with 14 bases aligning to TRBD2. Here the CDR3 DNA reads TGTGCCACCAGCAGAGATCTTAATACGAGACTAGCGGGAGGGTACACCGGGGAGCTGTTTTTT. Encoded protein: CATSRDLNTRLAGGYTGELFF.